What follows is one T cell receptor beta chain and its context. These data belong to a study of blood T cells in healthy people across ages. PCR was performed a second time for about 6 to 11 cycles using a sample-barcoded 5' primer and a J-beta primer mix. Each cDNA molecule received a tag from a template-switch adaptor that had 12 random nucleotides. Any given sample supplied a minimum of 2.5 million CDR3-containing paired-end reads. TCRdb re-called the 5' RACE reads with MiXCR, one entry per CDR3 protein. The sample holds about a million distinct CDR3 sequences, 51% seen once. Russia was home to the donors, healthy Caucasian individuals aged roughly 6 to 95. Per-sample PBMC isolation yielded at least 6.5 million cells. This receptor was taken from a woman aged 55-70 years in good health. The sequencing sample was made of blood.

CDR3 nucleotide sequence: TGTGCCAGCAGTCCATTACAGGGGGCGAGGAACACTGAAGCTTTCTTT. It is translated as CASSPLQGARNTEAFF. The chain has TRBV27 and TRBJ1-1; TRBD1 matches at 9 bases. The CDR3 loop spans 16 amino acids. J lost 1 base, V lost 5 bases, and 8 bases had no gene match. The germline gives CDR1 MNHEY, CDR2 SMNVEV (reference sequence).